The 24 T cell receptor beta chains presented below share a single source sample, sequenced in a study of blood T cell repertoires in COVID-19. The repertoire was sequenced with immunoSEQ multiplex PCR; TCRdb's copy has only in-frame clones and lacks some. The table shows tens of thousands of clones, with about nine tenths occurring only once. Source material: peripheral blood. These receptors all come from a man over 45 with active or convalescent COVID-19.

The chain carries TRBV10-1 and TRBJ2-1, with no clear D. Trimming took off 2 bases at V and 7 bases at J, with 9 bases between the two ends. CDR1 is WNHNN and CDR2 is SYGVQD in the germline V gene (reference sequence). The CDR3 is 13 residues long. The CDR3 bases are TGCGCCAGCAGTGAGGGAACGCGGAATGAGCAGTTCTTC. Amino acids: CASSEGTRNEQFF.

The chain joins TRBV5-1 to TRBJ1-3; 7 nucleotides agree with TRBD1. CDR1 and CDR2 (germline): SGHRS, YFSETQ. This CDR3 is 16 amino acids long. Unmatched junction bases numbered 4, after V lost 1 base and J lost 0 bases. CDR3 protein: CASSLTGQSSGNTIYF. The CDR3 coding sequence is TGCGCCAGCAGCTTGACGGGACAGAGCTCTGGAAACACCATATATTTT.

The sample holds a few counts of this clone. The CDR3, as DNA: TGTGCTAGTGGTTTGAAGGAGACTAACAGGGTACGCCAGCCCCAGCATTTT. This translates into CASGLKETNRVRQPQHF. The chain couples TRBV12-5 to TRBJ1-5; tentative D call: TRBD1 (6 bases). The V gene's germline CDR1 is LGHNT and CDR2 FRNRAP. The CDR3 loop spans 17 amino acids. The ends were cut back, 2 bases at V and 7 bases at J, with 21 bases in the middle.

The chain couples TRBV15 to TRBJ2-7; D might be TRBD2 (5 bases). The CDR3 consists of 14 residues. The V and J ends lost 0 bases and 1 base respectively, with 7 bases between them. Germline lookup yields CDR1 LNHNV and CDR2 YYDKDF (reference sequence). CDR3 residues: CATSRDRGSYEQYF. CDR3 coding DNA: TGTGCCACCAGCAGAGATCGAGGGTCCTACGAGCAGTACTTC.

This chain joins TRBV27 and TRBJ1-5; D unresolved. V was trimmed by 3 bases and J by 5 bases, leaving 5 bases between them. CDR1 is MNHEY, CDR2 SMNVEV, per germline (reference sequence). This CDR3 comprises 12 residues. The CDR3: CASSFVDQPQHF. For the CDR3, the DNA is TGTGCCAGCAGTTTTGTCGATCAGCCCCAGCATTTT.

V is TRBV7-9 and J is TRBJ1-5; 8 positions agree with TRBD1. The ends lost 5 bases at V and 6 bases at J; junction bases unmatched: 9. CDR3 length: 15 residues. Germline loops: CDR1 SEHNR, CDR2 FQNEAQ (reference sequence). CDR3 nucleotide sequence: TGTGCCAGCAGCGAAGGACAGGGCGTGGGTCAGCCCCAGCATTTT. This gives the protein CASSEGQGVGQPQHF.

This chain uses TRBV29-1 with TRBJ1-1; 8 nucleotides line up with TRBD1. Germline V gives CDR1 SQVTM, CDR2 ANQGSEA. The CDR3 extends over 13 amino acids. The J segment lost 5 bases and the V segment lost 7 bases, leaving 9 bases of the junction unmatched. The CDR3 spells CSAADRVVTEAFF. The DNA for the CDR3 is TGCAGCGCCGCGGACAGGGTAGTAACTGAAGCTTTCTTT.

The CDR3 region is CASSRTSGSLETQYF. The CDR3 nucleotides are TGTGCCAGTAGTCGGACTAGCGGGAGTTTAGAGACCCAGTACTTC. This chain connects TRBV19 to TRBJ2-5, with 13 positions matching TRBD2. CDR1 is LNHDA and CDR2 is SQIVND in the germline V gene (reference sequence). J lost 4 bases, V lost 5 bases, and 4 bases had no gene match. The CDR3 totals 15 residues. Drawing the rest from reference TRBV19 and TRBJ2-5, the complete variable domain is DGGITQSPKYLFRKEGQNVTLSCEQNLNHDAMYWYRQDPGQGLRLIYYSQIVNDFQKGDIAEGYSVSREKKESFPLTVTSAQKNPTAFYLCASSRTSGSLETQYFGPGTRLLVL.

The V gene is TRBV14, the J gene TRBJ2-7; no definite D call. V was cut by 2 bases and J by 0 bases, with 5 bases left in between. Germline V gives CDR1 SGHDN, CDR2 FVKESK. The CDR3 spans 13 residues. The CDR3 here is CASSQQNSYEQYF. The CDR3, as DNA: TGTGCCAGCAGCCAACAAAACTCCTACGAGCAGTACTTC.

This clone was observed many times. Other nucleotide sequences in the sample specify the same CDR3. This rearrangement joins TRBV19 to TRBJ1-5, with 8 bases identical to TRBD1. V was clipped by 6 bases and J by 5 bases; unmatched bases: 3. CDR3 size: 13 residues. Germline V CDR1 and CDR2: LNHDA, SQIVND (reference sequence). This CDR3 is CASRLQGDQPQHF. For the CDR3, the DNA is TGTGCCAGTAGACTACAGGGGGATCAGCCCCAGCATTTT.

J is TRBJ2-2 and V is TRBV7-9, with 12 bases fitting TRBD1. From germline, CDR1 is SEHNR and CDR2 FQNEAQ (reference sequence). The CDR3 has 19 amino acids. V lost 5 bases, J lost 2 bases, and 12 bases stayed unmatched. CDR3 amino acids: CASSPTPGQGAQNTGELFF. The CDR3 DNA sequence: TGTGCCAGCAGCCCGACGCCGGGACAGGGGGCACAAAACACCGGGGAGCTGTTTTTT. The variable domain in full, completed from reference TRBV7-9 and TRBJ2-2, reads DTGVSQNPRHKITKRGQNVTFRCDPISEHNRLYWYRQTLGQGPEFLTYFQNEAQLEKSRLLSDRFSAERPKGSFSTLEIQRTEQGDSAMYLCASSPTPGQGAQNTGELFFGEGSRLTVL.

The J gene is TRBJ2-7, the V gene TRBV30; TRBD1 aligns across 12 bases. Trimming removed 3 bases from V and 7 bases from J; junction bases left unmatched: 7. This CDR3 comprises 14 residues. From germline, CDR1 is GTSNPN and CDR2 SVGIG (reference sequence). DNA of the CDR3: TGTGCCTGGAGGCCGCCGGGACAGGGGGCTGAGCAGTACTTC. Its protein product is CAWRPPGQGAEQYF.

This clone is categorized as large (0.1 to 1%). This rearrangement joins TRBV24-1 to TRBJ2-5; TRBD2 matches at 15 bases. The CDR3 consists of 17 residues. Per the germline V gene, CDR1 is KGHDR and CDR2 is SFDVKD. V shed 2 bases, J shed 4 bases, and the junction held 4 bases outside the gene matches. The CDR3 DNA sequence: TGTGCCACCAGTGATTCGGGGACTAGCGGGGGGAGAGAGACCCAGTACTTC. This gives the protein CATSDSGTSGGRETQYF.

V is TRBV29-1 and J is TRBJ2-3, with a tentative D call TRBD1 (5 bases). CDR3 length: 12 residues. The V end lost 6 bases, the J end lost 1 base, and 8 bases lay between the germline ends. Germline V CDR1 and CDR2: SQVTM, ANQGSEA. The CDR3: CSVETGTDTQYF. The CDR3 coding sequence is TGCAGCGTGGAGACAGGCACAGATACGCAGTATTTT.

The rearrangement uses TRBV5-4 and TRBJ2-3; 8 bases are a match to TRBD1. This CDR3 is built from 17 residues. Germline CDR1 is SGHNT and CDR2 is YYREEE (reference sequence). The ends lost 1 base at V and 0 bases at J; junction bases unmatched: 7. The CDR3 DNA is TGTGCCAGCAGCTTGAACACAGGGGGTGCTAGCACAGATACGCAGTATTTT. The encoded protein is CASSLNTGGASTDTQYF.

This clone is a singleton in its sample. CDR3 in DNA: TGTGCCACCAGTGATAAGCGGGCGGATGAGCAGTTCTTC. Translation: CATSDKRADEQFF. J is TRBJ2-1 and V is TRBV24-1; TRBD2 might be the D (6 bases). The CDR3 is made up of 13 amino acids. The germline V gene encodes CDR1 KGHDR and CDR2 SFDVKD. V was trimmed by 3 bases and J by 8 bases, leaving 10 bases between them.

This clone was recorded only once. J is TRBJ1-6 and V is TRBV30; 7 bases line up with TRBD1. Trimming cost V 1 base and J 14 bases; bases outside gene matches: 8. The CDR3 runs to 13 residues. CDR1 and CDR2 from the germline V gene are GTSNPN and SVGIG (reference sequence). The CDR3 loop reads CAWSGTGSGTLHF. CDR3 coding DNA: TGTGCCTGGAGTGGGACAGGTTCGGGGACCCTCCACTTT.

This rearrangement joins TRBV9 to TRBJ1-4; 10 positions agree with TRBD1. Germline trimming cut 3 bases from V and 7 bases from J; bases unmatched to any gene: 15. The CDR3 runs 18 residues. The germline V gene has CDR1 SGDLS and CDR2 YYNGEE. CDR3 in amino acids: CASSATGTGVEVREKLFF. Here the CDR3 DNA reads TGTGCCAGCAGCGCTACCGGGACAGGGGTAGAAGTTCGTGAAAAACTGTTTTTT.

This clone is a singleton in its sample. This chain connects TRBV30 to TRBJ2-1; 11 bases align to TRBD2. The germline gives CDR1 GTSNPN, CDR2 SVGIG (reference sequence). There are 14 residues in the CDR3. After removal of 4 bases from V and 4 bases from J, the junction contained 3 bases not matched to a gene. DNA for the CDR3: TGTGCCTGGACGGGACTAGCGGAATACAATGAGCAGTTCTTC. Protein: CAWTGLAEYNEQFF.

This chain connects TRBV18 to TRBJ2-3; 8 bases are shared with TRBD2. The CDR3 spans 14 residues. The junction had 9 bases not matched to a gene; V was cut back by 10 bases and J by 3 bases. Germline V gene sequence: CDR1 KGHSH, CDR2 LQKENI. The CDR3: CATSRGTRTDTQYF. In DNA, the CDR3 is TGTGCCACGAGCCGCGGGACTAGGACAGATACGCAGTATTTT. Filled out from reference TRBV18 and TRBJ2-3, the complete variable domain reads NAGVMQNPRHLVRRRGQEARLRCSPMKGHSHVYWYRQLPEEGLKFMVYLQKENIIDESGMPKERFSAEFPKEGPSILRIQQVVRGDSAAYFCATSRGTRTDTQYFGPGTRLTVL.

The J gene is TRBJ2-7, the V gene TRBV2, with 11 positions matching TRBD2. The CDR3 runs 14 residues. Germline values: CDR1 SNHLY, CDR2 FYNNEI. Trimming cost V 4 bases and J 8 bases; bases outside gene matches: 7. This CDR3 reads CASSAALAGVQQYF. CDR3 DNA: TGTGCCAGCAGTGCAGCACTAGCGGGGGTGCAGCAGTACTTC. Supplemented by reference TRBV2 and TRBJ2-7, the full variable domain reads EPEVTQTPSHQVTQMGQEVILRCVPISNHLYFYWYRQILGQKVEFLVSFYNNEISEKSEIFDDQFSVERPDGSNFTLKIRSTKLEDSAMYFCASSAALAGVQQYFGPGTRLTVT.

This clone was counted a few times. This chain connects TRBV18 to TRBJ2-2; the D gene is possibly TRBD2 (6 bases). V lost 3 bases and J 4 bases, leaving 6 bases between the germline ends. The germline gives CDR1 KGHSH, CDR2 LQKENI. The CDR3 extends over 13 amino acids. The CDR3 spells CASSPTSTGELFF. The CDR3 bases are TGTGCCAGCTCACCGACTAGCACCGGGGAGCTGTTTTTT.

The gene calls are TRBV6-5 and TRBJ2-2, with D possibly TRBD2 on 5 matching bases. The CDR3 is 14 residues long. The germline V and J ends were trimmed by 2 bases and 5 bases, with 9 bases remaining between them. The germline V gene encodes CDR1 MNHEY and CDR2 SVGAGI. CDR3 nucleotides: TGTGCCAGCAGTTACCGGGGTCTAACCGGGGAGCTGTTTTTT. Protein product: CASSYRGLTGELFF.

The chain is built from TRBV6-1 and TRBJ1-3, with 7 bases aligning to TRBD1. Germline V gene sequence: CDR1 MNHNS, CDR2 SASEGT. The CDR3 has 14 residues. V shed 3 bases, J shed 6 bases, and the junction held 5 bases outside the gene matches. The CDR3 region is CASSETGLSNTIYF. The CDR3 DNA follows: TGTGCCAGCAGTGAGACAGGGCTTTCAAACACCATATATTTT.